This T cell receptor (beta chain) was captured by sequencing in a study of shared clonotypes between healthy human individuals. The CDR3 totals 15 residues. V trimming: 8 bases; J trimming: 0 bases; junction bases outside the gene matches: 6. Germline-derived CDR1 and CDR2 are PRHDT and FYEKMQ (reference sequence). Healthy adults negative for HIV, lacking recent acute infections or vaccinations, served as donors. Donors comprised only Caucasian adults living in Nashville, Tennessee. About 100 million PBMCs supplied genomic DNA for unsorted samples. A deep-level run was used for the assay. Sequencing used immunoSEQ multiplex PCR; TCRdb keeps in-frame clones, though not all of them. The repertoire includes 490,000 or so clones, roughly four fifths of them detected once, and about an eighth sits in the top ten.

The sequencing sample was made of PBMCs. This rearrangement joins TRBV13 to TRBJ1-1; 10 bases are shared with TRBD1. The clonotype originates from a woman aged 40-49 years in good health. Some clones in this sample may be carry-over from other donors' samples. CDR3: CASGTGAFMNTEAFF. DNA of the CDR3: TGTGCCAGCGGGACAGGGGCTTTCATGAACACTGAAGCTTTCTTT.